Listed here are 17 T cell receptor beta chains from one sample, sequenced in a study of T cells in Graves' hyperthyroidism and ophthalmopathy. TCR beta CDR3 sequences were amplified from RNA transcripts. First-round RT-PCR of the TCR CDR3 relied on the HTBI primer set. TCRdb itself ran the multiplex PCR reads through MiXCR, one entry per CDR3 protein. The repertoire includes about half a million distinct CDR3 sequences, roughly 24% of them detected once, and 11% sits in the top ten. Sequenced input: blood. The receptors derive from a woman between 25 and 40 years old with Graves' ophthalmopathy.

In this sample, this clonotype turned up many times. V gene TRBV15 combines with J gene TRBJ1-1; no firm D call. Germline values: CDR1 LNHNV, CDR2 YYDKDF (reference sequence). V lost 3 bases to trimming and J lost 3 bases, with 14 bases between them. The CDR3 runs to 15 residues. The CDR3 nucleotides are TGTGCCACCAGCAGCCGAAGTGGGGTTCACACTGAAGCTTTCTTT. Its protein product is CATSSRSGVHTEAFF.

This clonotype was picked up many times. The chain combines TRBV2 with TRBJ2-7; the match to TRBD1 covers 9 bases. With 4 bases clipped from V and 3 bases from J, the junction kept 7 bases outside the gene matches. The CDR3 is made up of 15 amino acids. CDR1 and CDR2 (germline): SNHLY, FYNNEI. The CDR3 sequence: CASSVLGTGRYEQYF. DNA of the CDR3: TGTGCCAGCAGTGTATTAGGGACAGGGCGCTACGAGCAGTACTTC. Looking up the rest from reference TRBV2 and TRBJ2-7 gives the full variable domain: EPEVTQTPSHQVTQMGQEVILRCVPISNHLYFYWYRQILGQKVEFLVSFYNNEISEKSEIFDDQFSVERPDGSNFTLKIRSTKLEDSAMYFCASSVLGTGRYEQYFGPGTRLTVT.

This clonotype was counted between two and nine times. CDR3 loop: CASSVSGTGAYEQYF. The CDR3, as DNA: TGTGCCAGTAGTGTGTCCGGGACAGGGGCCTACGAGCAGTACTTC. The chain employs TRBV19 and TRBJ2-7, with 10 bases lining up with TRBD1. The CDR3 runs to 15 residues. Trimming cost V 5 bases and J 2 bases; bases outside gene matches: 6. Germline lookup yields CDR1 LNHDA and CDR2 SQIVND (reference sequence).

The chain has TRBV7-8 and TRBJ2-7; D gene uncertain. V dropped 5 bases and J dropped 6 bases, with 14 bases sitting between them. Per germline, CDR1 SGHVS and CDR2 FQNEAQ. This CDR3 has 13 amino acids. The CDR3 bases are TGTGCCAGCAGCGTGGAGCCACTTCGCGAGCAGTACTTC. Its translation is CASSVEPLREQYF.

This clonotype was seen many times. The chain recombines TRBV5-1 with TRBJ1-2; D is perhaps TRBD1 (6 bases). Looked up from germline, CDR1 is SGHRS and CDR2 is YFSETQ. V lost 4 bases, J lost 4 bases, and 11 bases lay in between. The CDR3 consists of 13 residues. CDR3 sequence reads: CASSITGSYGYTF. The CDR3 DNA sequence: TGCGCCAGCAGCATAACAGGGAGCTATGGCTACACCTTC.

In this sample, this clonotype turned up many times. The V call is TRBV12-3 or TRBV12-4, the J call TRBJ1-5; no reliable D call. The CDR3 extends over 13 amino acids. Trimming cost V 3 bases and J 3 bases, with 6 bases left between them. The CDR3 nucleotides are TGTGCCAGCAGTTTCGAGACCAATCAGCCCCAGCATTTT. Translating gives CASSFETNQPQHF.

In DNA form, the CDR3 reads TGTGCCAGCAGTTCGGAGGACGAGCAGTACTTC. The encoded protein is CASSSEDEQYF. V gene TRBV2 combines with J gene TRBJ2-7; D may be TRBD2 (5 bases). The CDR3 spans 11 residues. The V end lost 5 bases, the J end lost 5 bases, and 7 bases lay between the germline ends. Germline-derived CDR1 and CDR2 are SNHLY and FYNNEI.

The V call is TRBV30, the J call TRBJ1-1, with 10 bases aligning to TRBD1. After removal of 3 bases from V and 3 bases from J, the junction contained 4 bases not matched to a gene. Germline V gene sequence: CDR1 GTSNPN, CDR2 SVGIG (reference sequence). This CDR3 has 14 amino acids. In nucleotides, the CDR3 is TGTGCCTGGAGCCGGGACAGGGGTGACACTGAAGCTTTCTTT. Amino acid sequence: CAWSRDRGDTEAFF.

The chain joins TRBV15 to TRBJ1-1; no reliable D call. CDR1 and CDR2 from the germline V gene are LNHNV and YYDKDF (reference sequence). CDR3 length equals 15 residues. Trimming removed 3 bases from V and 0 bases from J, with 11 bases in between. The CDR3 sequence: CATSSPHGMNTEAFF. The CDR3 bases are TGTGCCACCAGCAGTCCCCATGGGATGAACACTGAAGCTTTCTTT. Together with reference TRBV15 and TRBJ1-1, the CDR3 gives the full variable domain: DAMVIQNPRYQVTQFGKPVTLSCSQTLNHNVMYWYQQKSSQAPKLLFHYYDKDFNNEADTPDNFQSRRPNTSFCFLDIRSPGLGDTAMYLCATSSPHGMNTEAFFGQGTRLTVV.

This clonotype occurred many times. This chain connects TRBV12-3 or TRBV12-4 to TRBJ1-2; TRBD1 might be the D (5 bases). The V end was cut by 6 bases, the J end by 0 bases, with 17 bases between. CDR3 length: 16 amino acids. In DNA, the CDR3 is TGTGCCAGCAGGTTGGGCGGGACCGTGACTAACTATGGCTACACCTTC. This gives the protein CASRLGGTVTNYGYTF.

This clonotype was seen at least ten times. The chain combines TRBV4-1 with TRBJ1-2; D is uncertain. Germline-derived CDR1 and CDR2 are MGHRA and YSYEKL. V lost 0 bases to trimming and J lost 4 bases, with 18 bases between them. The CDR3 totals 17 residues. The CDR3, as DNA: TGCGCCAGCAGCCAAGAACCGGAACGGTCCGGAGCCTATGGCTACACCTTC. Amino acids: CASSQEPERSGAYGYTF.

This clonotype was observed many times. The CDR3 protein is CSASGVTSGTTQETQYF. For the CDR3, the DNA is TGCAGTGCCTCGGGGGTAACTAGCGGGACCACTCAAGAGACCCAGTACTTC. The V and J genes are TRBV20-1 and TRBJ2-5, with TRBD2 matching 10 bases. CDR3 length: 17 residues. V was clipped by 6 bases and J by 2 bases; unmatched bases: 15. In germline, CDR1 is DFQATT, CDR2 SNEGSKA (reference sequence).

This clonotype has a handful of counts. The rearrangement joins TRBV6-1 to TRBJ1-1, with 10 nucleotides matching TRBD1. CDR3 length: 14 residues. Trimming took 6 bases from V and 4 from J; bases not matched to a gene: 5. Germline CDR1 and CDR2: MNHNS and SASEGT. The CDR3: CASSGTGVFTEAFF. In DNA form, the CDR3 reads TGTGCCAGCAGCGGGACAGGGGTTTTCACTGAAGCTTTCTTT.

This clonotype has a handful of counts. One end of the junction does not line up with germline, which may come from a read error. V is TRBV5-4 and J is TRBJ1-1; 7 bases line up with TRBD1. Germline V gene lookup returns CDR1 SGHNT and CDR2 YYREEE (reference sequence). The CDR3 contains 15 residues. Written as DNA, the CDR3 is TGTGCCAGCAGCTTCGGGACAGCGGGAAAGGGTGAAGCTTGCTTT. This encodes CASSFGTAGKGEACF. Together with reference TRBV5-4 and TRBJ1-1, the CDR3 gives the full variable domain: ETGVTQSPTHLIKTRGQQVTLRCSSQSGHNTVSWYQQALGQGPQFIFQYYREEENGRGNFPPRFSGLQFPNYSSELNVNALELDDSALYLCASSFGTAGKGEACFGQGTRLTVV.

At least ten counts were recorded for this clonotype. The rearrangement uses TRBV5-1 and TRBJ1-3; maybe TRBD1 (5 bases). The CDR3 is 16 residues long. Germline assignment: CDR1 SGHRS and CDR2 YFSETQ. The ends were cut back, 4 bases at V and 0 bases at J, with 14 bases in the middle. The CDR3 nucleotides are TGCGCCAGCAGCCGGGGGGGGACTTTCTCTGGAAACACCATATATTTT. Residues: CASSRGGTFSGNTIYF.

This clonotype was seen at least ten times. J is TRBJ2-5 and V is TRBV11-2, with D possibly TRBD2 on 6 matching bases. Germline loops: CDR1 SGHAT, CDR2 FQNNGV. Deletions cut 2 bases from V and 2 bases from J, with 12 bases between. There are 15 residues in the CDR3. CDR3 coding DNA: TGTGCCAGCAGCTTATTCGGGGGTAGTCAAGAGACCCAGTACTTC. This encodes CASSLFGGSQETQYF.

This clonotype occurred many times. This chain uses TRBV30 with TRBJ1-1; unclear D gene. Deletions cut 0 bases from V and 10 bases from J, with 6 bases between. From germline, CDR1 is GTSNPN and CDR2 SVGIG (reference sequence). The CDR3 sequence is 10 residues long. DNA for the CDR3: TGTGCCTGGAGTGTATCAAGAGCTTTCTTT. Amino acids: CAWSVSRAFF.